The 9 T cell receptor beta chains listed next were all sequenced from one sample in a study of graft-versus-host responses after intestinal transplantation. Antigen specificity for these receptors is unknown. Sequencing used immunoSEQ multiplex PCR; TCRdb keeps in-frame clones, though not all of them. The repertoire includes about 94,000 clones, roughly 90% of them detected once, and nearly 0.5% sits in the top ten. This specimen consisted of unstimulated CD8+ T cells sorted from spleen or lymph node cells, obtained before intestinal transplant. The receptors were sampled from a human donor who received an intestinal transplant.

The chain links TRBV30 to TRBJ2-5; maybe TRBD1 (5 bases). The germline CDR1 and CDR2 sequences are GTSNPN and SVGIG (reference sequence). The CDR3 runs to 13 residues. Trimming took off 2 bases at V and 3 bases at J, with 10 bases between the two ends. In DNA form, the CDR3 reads TGTGCCTGGAGTAACAGGAATGAAGAGACCCAGTACTTC. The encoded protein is CAWSNRNEETQYF. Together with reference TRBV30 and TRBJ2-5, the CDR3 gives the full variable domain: SQTIHQWPATLVQPVGSPLSLECTVEGTSNPNLYWYRQAAGRGLQLLFYSVGIGQISSEVPQNLSASRPQDRQFILSSKKLLLSDSGFYLCAWSNRNEETQYFGPGTRLLVL.

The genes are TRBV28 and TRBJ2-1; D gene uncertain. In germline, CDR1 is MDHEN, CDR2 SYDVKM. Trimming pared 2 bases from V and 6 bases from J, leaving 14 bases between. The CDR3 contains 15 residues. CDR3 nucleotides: TGTGCCAGCAGTTTAACCCTAATGAGTTCCAATGAGCAGTTCTTC. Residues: CASSLTLMSSNEQFF.

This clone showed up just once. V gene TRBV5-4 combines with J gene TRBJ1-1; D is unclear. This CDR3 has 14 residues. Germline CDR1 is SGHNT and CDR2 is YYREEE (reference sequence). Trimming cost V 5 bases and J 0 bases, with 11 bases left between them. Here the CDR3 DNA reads TGTGCCAGCAGACTACCGGGTATGAACACTGAAGCTTTCTTT. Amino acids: CASRLPGMNTEAFF.

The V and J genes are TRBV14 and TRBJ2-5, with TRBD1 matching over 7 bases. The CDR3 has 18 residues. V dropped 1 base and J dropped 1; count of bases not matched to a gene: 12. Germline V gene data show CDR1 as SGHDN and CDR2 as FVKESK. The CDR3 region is CASSQVSDRSWGQETQYF. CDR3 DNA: TGTGCCAGCAGCCAAGTATCGGACAGGAGTTGGGGCCAAGAGACCCAGTACTTC.

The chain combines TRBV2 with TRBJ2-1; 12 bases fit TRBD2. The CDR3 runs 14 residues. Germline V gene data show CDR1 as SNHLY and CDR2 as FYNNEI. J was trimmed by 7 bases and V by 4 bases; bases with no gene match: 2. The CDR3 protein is CASSGLAGANEQFF. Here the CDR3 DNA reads TGTGCCAGCAGTGGACTAGCGGGAGCAAATGAGCAGTTCTTC. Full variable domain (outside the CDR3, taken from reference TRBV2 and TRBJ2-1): EPEVTQTPSHQVTQMGQEVILRCVPISNHLYFYWYRQILGQKVEFLVSFYNNEISEKSEIFDDQFSVERPDGSNFTLKIRSTKLEDSAMYFCASSGLAGANEQFFGPGTRLTVL.

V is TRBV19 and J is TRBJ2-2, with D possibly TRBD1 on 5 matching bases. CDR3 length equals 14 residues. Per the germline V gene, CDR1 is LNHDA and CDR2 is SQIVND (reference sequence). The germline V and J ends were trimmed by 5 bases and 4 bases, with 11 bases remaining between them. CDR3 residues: CASSPTGPTGELFF. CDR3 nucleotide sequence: TGTGCCAGTAGTCCCACAGGCCCCACCGGGGAGCTGTTTTTT.

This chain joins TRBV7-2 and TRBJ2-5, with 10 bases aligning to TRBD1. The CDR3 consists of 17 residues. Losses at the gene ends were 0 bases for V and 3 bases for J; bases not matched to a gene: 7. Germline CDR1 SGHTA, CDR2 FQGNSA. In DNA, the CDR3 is TGTGCCAGCAGCTTAGCCCTTGTGACAGGGGGCGAAGAGACCCAGTACTTC. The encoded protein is CASSLALVTGGEETQYF.

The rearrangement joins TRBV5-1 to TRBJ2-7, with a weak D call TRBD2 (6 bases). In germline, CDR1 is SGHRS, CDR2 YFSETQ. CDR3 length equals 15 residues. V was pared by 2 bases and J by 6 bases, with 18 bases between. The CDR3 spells CASSFSSANPVEQYF. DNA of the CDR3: TGCGCCAGCAGCTTCTCTAGCGCCAATCCGGTCGAGCAGTACTTC.

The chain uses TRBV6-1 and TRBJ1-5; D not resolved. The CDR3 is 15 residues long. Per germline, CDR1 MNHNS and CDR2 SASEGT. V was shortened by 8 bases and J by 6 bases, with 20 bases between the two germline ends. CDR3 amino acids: CASGSYNGPSQPQHF. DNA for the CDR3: TGTGCCAGCGGAAGCTATAATGGGCCCAGTCAGCCCCAGCATTTT.